The T cell receptor beta chain described here comes from a study of blood T cell repertoires in COVID-19 (dated by TCRdb to the early 2020s). Describing the broader study: Samples from collaborators originated in the United States, Italy and Spain and spanned both the acute and convalescent phases of COVID-19. The prospective study material was composed of cDNA or gDNA derived from T cells, B-cell-depleted T cells, or PBMCs. Deeply sampled blood TCRbeta repertoires from subjects exposed to, actively infected with, or recovered from COVID-19 were included in the dataset. The repertoires were made available in a free public database intended to serve as a resource for research on the immune response to SARS-CoV-2. The samples were drawn from the first 160 participants of the ongoing ImmuneRACE study and from 1,254 subjects provided by 6 global collaborators. A de-identified subject ID, COVID-19 status, age in years and sex were almost always included in the sample metadata. HLA class I and class II types, where available, came from metadata supplied by the sample provider rather than from assay-based typing. Study-wide conclusions, independent of this receptor: Clinical and demographic metadata were provided uncurated, with the amount varying by source and participant.

TCRbeta CDR3 regions were amplified from genomic DNA using the immunoSEQ Assay, a bias-controlled multiplex PCR. Turning to the authors' computational methods: The number of nucleated cells in each sample was estimated from the amplification of reference gene primers within the assay. Sequence reads were collapsed and filtered to measure the absolute abundance of every unique TCRbeta CDR3 rearrangement. For each sample, productive Simpson clonality was calculated as the square root of Simpson's diversity index across productive rearrangements. TCRdb retrieved this table from immuneACCESS and kept in-frame rearrangements only. Not all clones are present; in checked studies, unresolved V genes account for under half, and no reason is known for the remainder. V, J and clone size were drawn from that table, and D and trimming were deduced from the DNA. The sample table contains roughly 280,000 clones; only one count was recorded for 80% to 85% of them. The top ten clones comprise under 5% of the sample.

Remarks on this clone: What this receptor recognizes is not known. Qualities for individual bases were not recorded, and no much larger clone is one base off.

The collaborating institutions used their own protocols to collect whole blood in K2EDTA tubes. For TCRbeta analysis, collaborator samples were shipped as frozen whole blood, as isolated PBMCs, or as DNA extracted from either sample type. The sample comprised peripheral blood. This TCR came from a man between 60 and 75 years old with acute or convalescent COVID-19.

Here is the DNA: TGTGCCAGCAGCCGAACAGGGGCCACAGATACGCAGTATTTT. Its protein is CASSRTGATDTQYF. The chain links TRBV7-9 with TRBJ2-3; 7 of the junction bases match TRBD1. The germline V end is reduced by 5 bases and the J end by 2 bases; junction bases left unmatched: 4. The CDR3 holds 14 amino acids from the cysteine to the phenylalanine. This entry keeps only the CDR3 DNA: 42 bases, framed from base 1. CDR1 and CDR2 are drawn from the germline V gene (reference sequence): SEHNR, FQNEAQ.